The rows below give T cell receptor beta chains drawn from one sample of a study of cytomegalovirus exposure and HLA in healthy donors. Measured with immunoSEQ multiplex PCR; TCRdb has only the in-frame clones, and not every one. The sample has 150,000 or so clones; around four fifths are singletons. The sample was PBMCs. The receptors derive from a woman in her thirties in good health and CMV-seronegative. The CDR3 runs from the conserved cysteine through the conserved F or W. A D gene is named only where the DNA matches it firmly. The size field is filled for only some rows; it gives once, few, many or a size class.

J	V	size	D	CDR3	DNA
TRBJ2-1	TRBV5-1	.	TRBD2	CASSGRDFSYNEQFF	TGCGCCAGCAGCGGGAGGGACTTTTCCTACAATGAGCAGTTCTTC
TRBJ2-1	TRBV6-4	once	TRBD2	CASSGEVRGGPVNEQFF	TGTGCCAGCAGTGGCGAAGTTCGGGGGGGGCCGGTCAATGAGCAGTTCTTC
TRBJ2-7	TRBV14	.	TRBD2	CASSRGGREQYF	TGTGCCAGCAGCCGGGGGGGACGCGAGCAGTACTTC
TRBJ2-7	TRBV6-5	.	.	CASSYSRAGRSYEQYF	TGTGCCAGCAGTTACTCGCGGGCCGGAAGGTCATACGAGCAGTACTTC
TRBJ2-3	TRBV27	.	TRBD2	CASRSSGGDFTDTQYF	TGTGCCAGCAGGTCTAGCGGGGGGGACTTCACAGATACGCAGTATTTT
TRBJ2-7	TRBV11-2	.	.	CASSLSPTGDYEQYF	TGTGCCAGCAGCCTCTCCCCGACGGGGGACTACGAGCAGTACTTC
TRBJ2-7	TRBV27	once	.	CASSFPLHEQYF	TGTGCCAGCAGTTTCCCCCTCCACGAGCAGTACTTC
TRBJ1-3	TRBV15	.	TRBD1	CATSRGTGVERRNTIYF	TGTGCCACCAGCAGAGGAACAGGGGTAGAGAGAAGAAACACCATATATTTT
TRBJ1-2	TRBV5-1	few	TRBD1	CASSPTGVGGYTF	TGCGCCAGCAGCCCTACAGGGGTAGGGGGCTACACCTTC
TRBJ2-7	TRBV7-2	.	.	CASSFQVGGTYEQYF	TGTGCCAGCAGCTTTCAGGTGGGGGGAACCTACGAGCAGTACTTC
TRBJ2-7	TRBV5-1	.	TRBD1	CASSPTGYHYEQYF	TGCGCCAGCAGCCCGACAGGGTACCACTACGAGCAGTACTTC
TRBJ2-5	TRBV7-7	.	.	CASSSGETQYF	TGTGCTAGCAGCTCCGGGGAGACCCAGTACTTC
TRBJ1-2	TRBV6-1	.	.	CASRVQGSGGYTF	TGTGCCAGCAGAGTACAGGGATCGGGAGGCTACACCTTC
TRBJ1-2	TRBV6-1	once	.	CASSGQGKGYTF	TGTGCCAGCAGTGGGCAGGGGAAGGGCTACACCTTC
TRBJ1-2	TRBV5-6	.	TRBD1	CASSFSGQETYGYTF	TGTGCCAGCAGCTTCTCAGGACAGGAGACCTATGGCTACACCTTC
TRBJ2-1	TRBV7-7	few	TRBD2	CASSPRLAGSNEQFF	TGTGCCAGCAGCCCTCGACTAGCGGGGTCCAATGAGCAGTTCTTC
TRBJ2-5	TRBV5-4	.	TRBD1	CASSKPTQGEETQYF	TGTGCCAGCAGCAAACCAACCCAGGGGGAAGAGACCCAGTACTTC
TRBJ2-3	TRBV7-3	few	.	CASSRDLDTQYF	TGTGCCAGCAGCCGGGACTTAGATACGCAGTATTTT
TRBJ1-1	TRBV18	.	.	CASSPVPGSGTEAFF	TGTGCCAGCTCACCGGTCCCTGGTTCGGGGACTGAAGCTTTCTTT
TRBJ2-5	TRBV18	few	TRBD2	CASSWTSGPQETQYF	TGTGCCAGCTCATGGACTAGCGGGCCCCAAGAGACCCAGTACTTC
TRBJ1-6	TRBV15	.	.	CATSLGFDSPLHF	TGTGCCACCAGTCTGGGCTTTGATTCACCCCTCCACTTT
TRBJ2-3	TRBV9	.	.	CASSVVGGGSTDTQYF	TGTGCCAGCAGCGTAGTAGGGGGGGGGTCCACAGATACGCAGTATTTT
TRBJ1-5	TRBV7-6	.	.	CASSLGGGINQPQHF	TGTGCCAGCAGCTTAGGTGGCGGCATCAATCAGCCCCAGCATTTT
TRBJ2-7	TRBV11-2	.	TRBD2	CASSLVVTSGSYEQYF	TGTGCCAGCAGCTTAGTTGTGACTAGCGGCTCCTACGAGCAGTACTTC
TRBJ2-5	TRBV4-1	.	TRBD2	CASSQAQSSGETQYF	TGCGCCAGCAGCCAAGCGCAGAGTAGCGGGGAGACCCAGTACTTC
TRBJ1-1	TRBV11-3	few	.	CASGRRNTEAFF	TGTGCCAGCGGGAGGAGGAACACTGAAGCTTTCTTT
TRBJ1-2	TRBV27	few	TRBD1	CASSPGQAYYGYTF	TGTGCCAGCAGCCCTGGACAGGCATACTATGGCTACACCTTC
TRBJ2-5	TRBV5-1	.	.	CASSLYSSGETQYF	TGCGCCAGCAGCTTATACAGTTCGGGGGAGACCCAGTACTTC
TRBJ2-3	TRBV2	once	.	CASSEMGAGDTQYF	TGTGCCAGCAGTGAAATGGGGGCGGGAGATACGCAGTATTTT
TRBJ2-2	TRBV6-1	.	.	CASGRGLWAGELFF	TGTGCCAGCGGAAGGGGTCTTTGGGCCGGGGAGCTGTTTTTT
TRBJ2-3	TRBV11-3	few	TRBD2	CASSLRRGGRTDTQYF	TGTGCCAGCAGCTTAAGGCGGGGGGGACGCACAGATACGCAGTATTTT
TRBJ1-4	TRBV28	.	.	CASSLGGLEEKLFF	TGTGCCAGCAGTTTGGGCGGACTGGAGGAAAAACTGTTTTTT
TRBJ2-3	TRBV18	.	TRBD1	CASSKGTGPKVPQYF	TGTGCCAGCTCAAAAGGGACAGGACCTAAAGTCCCGCAGTATTTT
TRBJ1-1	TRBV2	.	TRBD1	CASSEDRGLNTEAFF	TGTGCCAGCAGTGAGGACAGGGGGCTGAACACTGAAGCTTTCTTT
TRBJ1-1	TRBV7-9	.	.	CASSLLGEGNTEAFF	TGTGCCAGCAGCCTGTTAGGGGAAGGGAACACTGAAGCTTTCTTT
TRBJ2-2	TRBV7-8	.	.	CASSSGHLTGELFF	TGTGCCAGCAGCTCCGGACATCTCACCGGGGAGCTGTTTTTT
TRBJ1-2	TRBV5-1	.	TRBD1	CASSRLTGGANYGYTF	TGCGCCAGCAGCCGCTTGACAGGGGGCGCTAACTATGGCTACACCTTC
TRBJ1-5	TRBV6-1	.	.	CASGDSLEPQHF	TGTGCCAGCGGGGACTCCTTGGAGCCCCAGCATTTT
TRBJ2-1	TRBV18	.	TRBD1	CASAWTGGGEQFF	TGTGCCAGCGCATGGACAGGGGGCGGTGAGCAGTTCTTC
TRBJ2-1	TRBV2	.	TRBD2	CASKAGGPSSYNEQFF	TGTGCCAGCAAAGCGGGGGGCCCGAGCTCCTACAATGAGCAGTTCTTC
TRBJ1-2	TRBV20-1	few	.	CSARARGGYTF	TGCAGTGCTAGGGCCCGGGGGGGCTACACCTTC
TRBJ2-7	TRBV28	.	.	CASSSPPQGNEQYF	TGTGCCAGCAGTTCCCCCCCGCAGGGAAACGAGCAGTACTTC
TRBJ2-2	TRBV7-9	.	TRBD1	CASSLFRGPTNTGELFF	TGTGCCAGCAGCTTATTCAGGGGGCCTACGAACACCGGGGAGCTGTTTTTT
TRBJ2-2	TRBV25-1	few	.	CASSEGERELFF	TGTGCCAGCAGTGAAGGGGAGAGGGAGCTGTTTTTT
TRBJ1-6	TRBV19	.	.	CASSISRQINSPLHF	TGTGCCAGTAGTATATCGAGACAGATAAATTCACCCCTCCACTTT
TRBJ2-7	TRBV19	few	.	CASSIDQAGSYEQYF	TGTGCCAGTAGTATAGATCAGGCTGGCTCCTACGAGCAGTACTTC
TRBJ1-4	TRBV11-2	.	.	CASSLGGGGKEKLFF	TGTGCCAGCAGCTTAGGTGGGGGAGGGAAGGAAAAACTGTTTTTT
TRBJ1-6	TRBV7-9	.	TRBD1	CASSRGQGETYNSPLHF	TGTGCCAGCAGCCGGGGACAGGGAGAAACTTATAATTCACCCCTCCACTTT
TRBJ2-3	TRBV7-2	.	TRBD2	CASSFTGLAGDTDTQYF	TGTGCCAGCAGCTTCACGGGACTAGCGGGGGACACAGATACGCAGTATTTT
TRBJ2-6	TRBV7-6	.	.	CASSLPSGANVLTF	TGTGCCAGCAGCTTACCATCTGGGGCCAACGTCCTGACTTTC
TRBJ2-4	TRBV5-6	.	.	CASSSRKNIQYF	TGTGCCAGCAGCTCCCGGAAAAACATTCAGTACTTC
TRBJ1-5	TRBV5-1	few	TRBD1	CASSLGGANQPQHF	TGCGCCAGCAGCCTAGGGGGCGCGAATCAGCCCCAGCATTTT
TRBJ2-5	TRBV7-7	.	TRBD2	CASSQSREGTQYF	TGTGCCAGCAGCCAATCGAGGGAGGGGACCCAGTACTTC